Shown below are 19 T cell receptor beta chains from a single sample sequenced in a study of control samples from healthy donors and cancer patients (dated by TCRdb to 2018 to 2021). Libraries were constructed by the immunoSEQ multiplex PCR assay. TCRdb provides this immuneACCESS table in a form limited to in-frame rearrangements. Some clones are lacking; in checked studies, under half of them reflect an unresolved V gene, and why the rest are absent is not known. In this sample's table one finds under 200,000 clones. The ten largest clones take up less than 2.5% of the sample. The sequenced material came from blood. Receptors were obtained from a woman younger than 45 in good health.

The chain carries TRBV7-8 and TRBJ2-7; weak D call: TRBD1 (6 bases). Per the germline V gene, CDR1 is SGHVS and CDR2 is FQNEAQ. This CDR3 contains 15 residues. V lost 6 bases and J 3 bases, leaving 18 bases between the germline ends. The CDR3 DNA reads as TGTGCCAGCAGTTCCCGCCGGACAGACCTCTACGAGCAGTACTTC. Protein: CASSSRRTDLYEQYF.

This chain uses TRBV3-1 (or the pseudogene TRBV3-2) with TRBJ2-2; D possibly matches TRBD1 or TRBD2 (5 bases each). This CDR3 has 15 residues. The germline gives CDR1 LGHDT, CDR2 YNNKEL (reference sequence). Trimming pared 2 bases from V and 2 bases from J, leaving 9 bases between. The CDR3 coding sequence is TGTGCCAGCAGCCAACTGGGGGTCAACACCGGGGAGCTGTTTTTT. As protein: CASSQLGVNTGELFF.

CDR3 amino acids: CASSPPYGGQKEFF. DNA of the CDR3: TGTGCCAGCTCACCACCGTACGGCGGTCAGAAGGAGTTCTTC. The chain has TRBV18 and TRBJ2-1; no definite D call. V lost 0 bases and J 14 bases, leaving 17 bases between the germline ends. The CDR3 is made up of 14 amino acids. Germline V CDR1 and CDR2: KGHSH, LQKENI.

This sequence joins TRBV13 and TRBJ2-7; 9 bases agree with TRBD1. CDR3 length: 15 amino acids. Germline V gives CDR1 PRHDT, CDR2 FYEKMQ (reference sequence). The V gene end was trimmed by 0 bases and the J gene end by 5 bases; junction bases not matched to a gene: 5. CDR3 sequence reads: CASSLGQGAPHEQYF. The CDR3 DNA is TGTGCCAGCAGCTTAGGACAGGGGGCGCCCCACGAGCAGTACTTC. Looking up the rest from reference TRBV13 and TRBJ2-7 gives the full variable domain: AAGVIQSPRHLIKEKRETATLKCYPIPRHDTVYWYQQGPGQDPQFLISFYEKMQSDKGSIPDRFSAQQFSDYHSELNMSSLELGDSALYFCASSLGQGAPHEQYFGPGTRLTVT.

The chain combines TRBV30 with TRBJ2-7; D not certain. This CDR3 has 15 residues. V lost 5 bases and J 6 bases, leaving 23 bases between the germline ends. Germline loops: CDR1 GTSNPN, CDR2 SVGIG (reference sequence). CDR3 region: CAWGKDGLGSREQYF. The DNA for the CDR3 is TGTGCCTGGGGGAAAGACGGATTAGGTTCTCGCGAGCAGTACTTC.

The CDR3, as DNA: TGTGCCAGTAGTATATTAAGGAACACCGGGGAGCTGTTTTTT. Residues: CASSILRNTGELFF. The chain combines TRBV19 with TRBJ2-2; D is undetermined. The CDR3 is made up of 14 amino acids. The V and J ends lost 2 bases and 1 base respectively, with 5 bases between them. Germline CDR1 LNHDA, CDR2 SQIVND (reference sequence).

CDR3 residues: CASSDRGRSPLHF. The CDR3 DNA is TGTGCCAGCAGTGACAGGGGACGTTCACCCCTCCACTTT. The chain uses TRBV27 and TRBJ1-6; 8 nucleotides agree with TRBD1. With 5 bases clipped from V and 9 bases from J, the junction kept 3 bases outside the gene matches. This CDR3 is 13 amino acids long. Germline-derived CDR1 and CDR2 are MNHEY and SMNVEV (reference sequence).

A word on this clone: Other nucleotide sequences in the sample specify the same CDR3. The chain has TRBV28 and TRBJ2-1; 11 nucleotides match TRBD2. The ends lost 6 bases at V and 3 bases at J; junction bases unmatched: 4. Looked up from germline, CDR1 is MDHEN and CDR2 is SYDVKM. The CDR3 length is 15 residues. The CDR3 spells CASRPLAGGYNEQFF. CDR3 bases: TGTGCCAGCAGGCCTCTAGCGGGGGGCTACAATGAGCAGTTCTTC.

The CDR3 coding sequence is TGTGCCACCAGTGATGGACAGGGAAGCACTGAAGCTTTCTTT. Translation gives CATSDGQGSTEAFF. V usage is TRBV24-1 and J usage is TRBJ1-1, with 8 bases identical to TRBD1. J gave up 4 bases and V 3 bases, and 3 bases lay outside the gene matches. This CDR3 comprises 14 residues. Per germline, CDR1 KGHDR and CDR2 SFDVKD.

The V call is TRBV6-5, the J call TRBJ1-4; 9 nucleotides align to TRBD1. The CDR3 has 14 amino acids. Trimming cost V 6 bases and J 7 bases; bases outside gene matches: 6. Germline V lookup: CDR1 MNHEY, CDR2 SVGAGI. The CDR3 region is CASSPRTGVEKLFF. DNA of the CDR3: TGTGCCAGCAGCCCCCGGACAGGGGTTGAAAAACTGTTTTTT.

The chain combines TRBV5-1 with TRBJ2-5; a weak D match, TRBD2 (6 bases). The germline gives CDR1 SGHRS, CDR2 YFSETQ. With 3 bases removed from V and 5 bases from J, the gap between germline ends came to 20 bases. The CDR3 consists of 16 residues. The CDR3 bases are TGCGCCAGCAGCTCACTGATTGCTGGGGCGGGGGAGACCCAGTACTTC. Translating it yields CASSSLIAGAGETQYF.

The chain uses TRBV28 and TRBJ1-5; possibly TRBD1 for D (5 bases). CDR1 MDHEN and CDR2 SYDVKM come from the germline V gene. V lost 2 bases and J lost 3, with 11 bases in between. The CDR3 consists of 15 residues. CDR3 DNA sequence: TGTGCCAGCAGTTTACCCGACAGAGACAATCAGCCCCAGCATTTT. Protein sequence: CASSLPDRDNQPQHF.

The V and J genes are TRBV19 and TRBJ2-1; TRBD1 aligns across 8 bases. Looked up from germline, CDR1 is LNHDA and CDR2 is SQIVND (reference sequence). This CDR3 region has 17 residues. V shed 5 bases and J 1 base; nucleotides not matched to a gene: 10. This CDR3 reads CASSLRTGGWSYNEQFF. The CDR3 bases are TGTGCCAGTAGTTTGCGAACAGGGGGATGGTCCTACAATGAGCAGTTCTTC.

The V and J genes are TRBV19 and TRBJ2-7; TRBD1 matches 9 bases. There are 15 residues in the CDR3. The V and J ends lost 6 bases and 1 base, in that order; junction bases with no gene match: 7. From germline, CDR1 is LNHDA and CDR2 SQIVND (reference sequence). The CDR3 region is CASRLDGTGSYEQYF. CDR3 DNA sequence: TGTGCCAGTAGGCTGGATGGGACAGGGTCCTACGAGCAGTACTTC. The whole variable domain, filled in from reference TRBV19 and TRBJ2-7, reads DGGITQSPKYLFRKEGQNVTLSCEQNLNHDAMYWYRQDPGQGLRLIYYSQIVNDFQKGDIAEGYSVSREKKESFPLTVTSAQKNPTAFYLCASRLDGTGSYEQYFGPGTRLTVT.

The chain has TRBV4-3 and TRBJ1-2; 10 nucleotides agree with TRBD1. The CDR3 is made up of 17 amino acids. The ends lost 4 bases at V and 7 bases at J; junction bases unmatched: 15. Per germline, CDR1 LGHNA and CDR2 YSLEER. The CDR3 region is CASSRIGTGVSSSGYTF. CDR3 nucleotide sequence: TGCGCCAGCAGCCGCATTGGGACAGGGGTATCATCGAGTGGCTACACCTTC.

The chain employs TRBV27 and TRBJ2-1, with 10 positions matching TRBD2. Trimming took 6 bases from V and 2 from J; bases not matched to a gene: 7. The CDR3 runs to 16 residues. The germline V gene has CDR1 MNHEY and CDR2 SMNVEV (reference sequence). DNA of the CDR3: TGTGCCAGCAGCACAGCGGGGGGGTCTCCCTACAATGAGCAGTTCTTC. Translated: CASSTAGGSPYNEQFF.

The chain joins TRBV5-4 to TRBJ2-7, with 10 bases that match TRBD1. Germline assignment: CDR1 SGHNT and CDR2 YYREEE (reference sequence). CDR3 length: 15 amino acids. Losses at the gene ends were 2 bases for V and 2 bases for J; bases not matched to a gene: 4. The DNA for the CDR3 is TGTGCCAGCAGCTTTTCGGGACAGGGGACCTACGAGCAGTACTTC. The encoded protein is CASSFSGQGTYEQYF.

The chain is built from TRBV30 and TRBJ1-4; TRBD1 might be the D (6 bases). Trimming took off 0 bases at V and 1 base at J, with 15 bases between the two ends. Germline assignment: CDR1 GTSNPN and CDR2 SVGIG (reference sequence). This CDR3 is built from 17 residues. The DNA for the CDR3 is TGTGCCTGGAGTGTACTAAGGGGGAGTGAAACTAATGAAAAACTGTTTTTT. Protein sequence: CAWSVLRGSETNEKLFF.

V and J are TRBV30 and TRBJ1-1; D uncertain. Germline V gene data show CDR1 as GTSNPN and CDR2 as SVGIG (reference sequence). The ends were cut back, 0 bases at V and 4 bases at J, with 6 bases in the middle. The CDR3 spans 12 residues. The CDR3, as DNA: TGTGCCTGGAGTGTTGCCCCCACTGAAGCTTTCTTT. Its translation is CAWSVAPTEAFF.